The 12 T cell receptor beta chains listed next were all sequenced from one sample in a study of T cells in Graves' hyperthyroidism and ophthalmopathy. The TCR beta CDR3 regions underwent amplification using RNA transcripts as the source. First-round RT-PCR of the TCR CDR3 relied on the HTBI primer set. TCRdb ran MiXCR on the multiplex PCR reads and lists one entry per CDR3 protein. The data show about 290,000 distinct CDR3 sequences, with roughly 13% seen just once and approximately 7.9% held by the top ten. Sequenced material: blood. The source of these receptors is a woman between 40 and 50 years old with Graves' hyperthyroidism.

Many counts were recorded for this clonotype. In DNA, the CDR3 is TGCAGCGTTGCCCGGACAGTTGACACAGATACGCAGTATTTT. The encoded protein is CSVARTVDTDTQYF. The genes are TRBV29-1 and TRBJ2-3; a possible D gene is TRBD1 (6 bases). The CDR3 loop spans 14 amino acids. CDR1 is SQVTM, CDR2 ANQGSEA, per germline. V lost 4 bases and J lost 2, with 13 bases in between.

This clonotype has only a few counts. V usage is TRBV24-1 and J usage is TRBJ2-2; a possible D gene is TRBD2 (5 bases). The CDR3 has 14 residues. V lost 6 bases to trimming and J lost 5 bases, with 12 bases between them. Germline lookup yields CDR1 KGHDR and CDR2 SFDVKD. CDR3 region: CATSSIRGTGELFF. Written as DNA, the CDR3 is TGTGCCACCAGTTCAATTCGGGGAACCGGGGAGCTGTTTTTT.

This clonotype was picked up a small number of times. This chain links TRBV30 with TRBJ2-7, with D possibly matching TRBD1 (5 bases). Trimming took off 0 bases at V and 3 bases at J, with 9 bases between the two ends. Germline V gives CDR1 GTSNPN, CDR2 SVGIG (reference sequence). This CDR3 has 13 amino acids. CDR3 nucleotides: TGTGCCTGGAGTGTGGACATCATCTACGAGCAGTACTTC. Translated: CAWSVDIIYEQYF.

V and J are TRBV18 and TRBJ1-5; D remains ambiguous. V dropped 3 bases and J dropped 2 bases, with 14 bases sitting between them. Germline values: CDR1 KGHSH, CDR2 LQKENI. CDR3 length: 16 residues. This CDR3 reads CASSPFQRERNQPQHF. The DNA for the CDR3 is TGTGCCAGCTCACCCTTCCAAAGGGAGCGCAATCAGCCCCAGCATTTT.

This clonotype was recorded many times. V is TRBV29-1 and J is TRBJ2-3; the match to TRBD2 covers 12 bases. Germline V gives CDR1 SQVTM, CDR2 ANQGSEA. The junction had 9 bases not matched to a gene; V was cut back by 8 bases and J by 0 bases. The CDR3 covers 16 residues. CDR3 coding DNA: TGCAGCCATACACGGACTAGCGGGACTAGCACAGATACGCAGTATTTT. Translation: CSHTRTSGTSTDTQYF.

The rearrangement joins TRBV7-9 to TRBJ2-1; 7 bases fit TRBD1. Looked up from germline, CDR1 is SEHNR and CDR2 is FQNEAQ (reference sequence). V dropped 2 bases and J dropped 5; count of bases not matched to a gene: 6. The CDR3 extends over 15 amino acids. The DNA for the CDR3 is TGTGCCAGCAGCTTACAGGGGGAGCTCGACAATGAGCAGTTCTTC. Protein product: CASSLQGELDNEQFF.

This clonotype showed up many times. The V gene is TRBV6-5, the J gene TRBJ2-2; TRBD1 aligns across 7 bases. CDR3 size: 16 residues. The germline CDR1 and CDR2 sequences are MNHEY and SVGAGI. V was pared by 0 bases and J by 4 bases, with 5 bases of the junction left unmatched. CDR3 sequence reads: CASSYSTGESTGELFF. In nucleotides, the CDR3 is TGTGCCAGCAGTTACTCTACAGGGGAATCCACCGGGGAGCTGTTTTTT.

This clonotype was counted ten times or more. The rearrangement uses TRBV28 and TRBJ2-5; D might be TRBD2 (6 bases). V lost 6 bases and J lost 2, with 10 bases in between. This CDR3 is built from 13 residues. The germline V gene has CDR1 MDHEN and CDR2 SYDVKM. The CDR3 region has the DNA TGTGCCAGCAGCCTAGCGATTCAAGAGACCCAGTACTTC. Amino acids: CASSLAIQETQYF.

On this clonotype: A read error may be the cause here, since a much bigger clone is one base away. The chain combines TRBV3-1 with TRBJ2-3, with no clear D. CDR1 and CDR2 from the germline V gene are LGHDT and YNNKEL (reference sequence). The ends were cut back, 1 base at V and 2 bases at J, with 7 bases in the middle. This CDR3 region has 14 residues. The CDR3, as DNA: TGTGCCAGCAGCCAAGGATATAACACAGATACGCAGTATTTT. Translation: CASSQGYNTDTQYF.

This clonotype appeared a few times. The rearrangement links TRBV6-1 to TRBJ2-2; weak D call: TRBD2 (6 bases). Germline V CDR1 and CDR2: MNHNS, SASEGT. The V end was cut by 7 bases, the J end by 5 bases, with 17 bases between. The CDR3 totals 15 residues. The CDR3 loop is CASTLQPSDTGELFF. The CDR3 bases are TGTGCCAGCACCCTACAACCTAGCGATACCGGGGAGCTGTTTTTT.

The chain joins TRBV2 to TRBJ2-7, with TRBD1 matching 10 bases. The CDR3 totals 13 residues. Looked up from germline, CDR1 is SNHLY and CDR2 is FYNNEI. Trimming cost V 7 bases and J 3 bases; bases outside gene matches: 3. The CDR3 region is CASMGQGIYEQYF. CDR3 in DNA: TGTGCCAGCATGGGACAGGGGATCTACGAGCAGTACTTC.

This clonotype was counted at least ten times. The CDR3: CATSDSRVGRPFEGYTF. In DNA, the CDR3 is TGTGCCACCAGTGATTCACGGGTTGGGAGGCCCTTTGAGGGCTACACCTTC. This rearrangement joins TRBV24-1 to TRBJ1-2; D is unclear. The V gene's germline CDR1 is KGHDR and CDR2 SFDVKD. This CDR3 contains 17 residues. Trimming left V 2 bases short and J 8 bases short, with 23 bases between.